This record covers a single TCR beta chain. What it binds is unknown. Germline V gene sequence: CDR1 SNHLY, CDR2 FYNNEI. This CDR3 has 11 residues. V lost 6 bases and J lost 7, with 10 bases in between. This record belongs to a study of T-cell reconstitution after alpha-beta-depleted transplantation in children. General study points: It was reported that alpha-beta T cells came from several hundred expanded graft clones (about two months after transplant). One year after transplant, T-cell counts and diversity came mostly from newly produced T cells.

Unique molecular identifiers tagged the TCRbeta library. TCRdb re-called the PCR reads through MiXCR, storing one row per CDR3 protein. The repertoire holds hundreds of thousands of distinct CDR3 sequences, with over 10% as singletons. This TCR was sampled from a male patient between 5 and 17 years old who had a stem cell transplant for acute myeloid leukemia, so the T cells may come from the graft donor. This chain joins TRBV2 and TRBJ2-7; a weak D match, TRBD2 (6 bases). Sample: PBMCs, mostly from graft donor cells, taken 360 days after TCRalphabeta/CD19-depleted stem cell transplant. The CDR3 DNA follows: TGTGCCAGCAGGGTCGGGAGAGAGCAGTACTTC. As protein: CASRVGREQYF.